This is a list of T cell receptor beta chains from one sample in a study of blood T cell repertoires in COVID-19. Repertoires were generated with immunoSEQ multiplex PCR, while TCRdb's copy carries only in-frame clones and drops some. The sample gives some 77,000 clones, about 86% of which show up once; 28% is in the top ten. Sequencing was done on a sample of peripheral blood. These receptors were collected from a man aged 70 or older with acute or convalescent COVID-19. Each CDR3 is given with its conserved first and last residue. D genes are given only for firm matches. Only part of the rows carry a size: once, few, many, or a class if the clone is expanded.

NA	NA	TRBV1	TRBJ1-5	TGCACCAGCAGACGCCTGGGACAGGGAGTGTATAGCAATCAGCCCCAGCATTTT	CTSRRLGQGVYSNQPQHF
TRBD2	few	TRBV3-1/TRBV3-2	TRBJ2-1	TGTGCCAGCAGCCGACTAGCGTCAGGGAATGAGCAGTTCTTC	CASSRLASGNEQFF
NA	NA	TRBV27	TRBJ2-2	TGTGCCAGCAGTTTATCGACCGGGTTGAGCGCCGGGGAGCTGTTTTTT	CASSLSTGLSAGELFF
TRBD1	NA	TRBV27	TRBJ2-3	TGTGCCAGCAGTTTCGGGACAGGGGGGACAGATACGCAGTATTTT	CASSFGTGGTDTQYF
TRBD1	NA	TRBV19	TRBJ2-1	TGTGCCAGTAGTGGGACGGGACAGATATACAATGAGCAGTTCTTC	CASSGTGQIYNEQFF
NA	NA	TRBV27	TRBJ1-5	TGTGCCAGCAGTTTAACGGGGAATAGGGTGGGGAATCAGCCCCAGCATTTT	CASSLTGNRVGNQPQHF
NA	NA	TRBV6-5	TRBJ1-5	TGTGCCACCTCGGGCGGGAATCAGCCCCAGCATTTT	CATSGGNQPQHF
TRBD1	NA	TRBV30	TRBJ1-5	TGTGCCTGGAGCCCGGGACAGCAGTATCAGCCCCAGCATTTT	CAWSPGQQYQPQHF
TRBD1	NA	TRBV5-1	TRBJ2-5	TGCGCCAGCAGCGCGGACAGGGGAAAAGAGACCCAGTACTTC	CASSADRGKETQYF
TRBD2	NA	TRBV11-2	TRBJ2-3	TGTGCCAGCAGCTTGACTAGCGGGACTAGCACAGATACGCAGTATTTT	CASSLTSGTSTDTQYF
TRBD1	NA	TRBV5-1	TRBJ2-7	TGCGCCAGCAGCTTGGGAGGGACAGGGTACGAGCAGTACTTC	CASSLGGTGYEQYF
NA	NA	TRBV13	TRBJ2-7	TGTGCCAGCAGCCCTACTAGCTTGCGCGAGCAGTACTTC	CASSPTSLREQYF
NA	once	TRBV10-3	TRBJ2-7	TGTGCCATCAGTGAGAAAACTATCGGCCGGTACTTC	CAISEKTIGRYF
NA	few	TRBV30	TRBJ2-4	TGTGCCTGGAGTGCCCCTAGCGACAGTTTAGCCAAAAACATTCAGTACTTC	CAWSAPSDSLAKNIQYF
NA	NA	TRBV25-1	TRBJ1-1	TGTGCCAGCAGGGCAGGGGTGGGCACTGAAGCTTTCTTT	CASRAGVGTEAFF
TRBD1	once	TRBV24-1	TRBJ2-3	TGTGCCACCAGTGGACAGGGAAGCACAGATACGCAGTATTTT	CATSGQGSTDTQYF
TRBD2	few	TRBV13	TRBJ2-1	TGTGCCAGCAGCCCAATTAGGCGACTAGCGGGAGCCAATGAGCAGTTCTTC	CASSPIRRLAGANEQFF
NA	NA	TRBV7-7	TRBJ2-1	TGTGCCAGCAGCCCCGGGACTCACAATGAGCAGTTCTTC	CASSPGTHNEQFF
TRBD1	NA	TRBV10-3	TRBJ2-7	TGTGCCATCAGGGGACAGGGGGACACGAACCTCTACGAGCAGTACTTC	CAIRGQGDTNLYEQYF
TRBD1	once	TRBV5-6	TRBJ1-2	TGTGCCAGCAACGACGATTCCGGGACAGGGGCCATGGGGGATGGCTACACCTTC	CASNDDSGTGAMGDGYTF
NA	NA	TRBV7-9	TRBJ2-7	TGTGCCAGCAGCTTAAACATGGGGCAGATTATGACAGAGCAGTACTTC	CASSLNMGQIMTEQYF
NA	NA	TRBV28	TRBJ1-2	TGTGCCAGCAGTTACCCCGGGACAAGTCAAGGTGGCTACACCTTC	CASSYPGTSQGGYTF
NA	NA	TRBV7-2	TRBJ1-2	TGTGCCAGCAGCTCCCCCCGGCAGGGGAAGCAGAACTATGGCTACACCTTC	CASSSPRQGKQNYGYTF
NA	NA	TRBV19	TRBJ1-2	TGTGCCAGTAACTCTCCGACAGAGAACTATGGCTACACCTTC	CASNSPTENYGYTF
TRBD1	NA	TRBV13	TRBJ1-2	TGTGCCAGCAGCAACAGGGGCGGCTACACCTTC	CASSNRGGYTF
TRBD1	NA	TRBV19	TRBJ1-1	TGTGCCACCAGGACAGGGAACACTGAAGCTTTCTTT	CATRTGNTEAFF
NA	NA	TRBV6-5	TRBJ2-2	TGTGCCAGCAGTCCCCTACGAGCCGGGGAGCTGTTTTTT	CASSPLRAGELFF
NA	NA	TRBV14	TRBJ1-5	TGTGCCAGCAGCCAAGATCACGCAGATAGCAATCAGCCCCAGCATTTT	CASSQDHADSNQPQHF
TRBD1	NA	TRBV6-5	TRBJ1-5	TGTGCCAGTCTACCAACAGGGGATAGCAATCAGCCCCAGCATTTT	CASLPTGDSNQPQHF
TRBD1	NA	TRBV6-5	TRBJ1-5	TGTGCCAGCAGTTACCGGGACAGGGGTACGACTCAGCCCCAGCATTTT	CASSYRDRGTTQPQHF
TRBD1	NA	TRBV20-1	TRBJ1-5	TGCAGTGCTAGTGGACAGGGGACTCAGCCCCAGCATTTT	CSASGQGTQPQHF
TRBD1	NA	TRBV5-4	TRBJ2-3	TGTGCCAGCAGCTTCCTCATGACAGGGGGGTCAGATACGCAGTATTTT	CASSFLMTGGSDTQYF
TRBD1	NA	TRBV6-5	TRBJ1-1	TGTGCCAGCAGTTACAGGACAGGGCCTCGGAACACTGAAGCTTTCTTT	CASSYRTGPRNTEAFF
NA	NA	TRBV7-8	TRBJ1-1	TGTGCCAGCAGCTTAGACAAGAGGGACACTGAAGCTTTCTTT	CASSLDKRDTEAFF
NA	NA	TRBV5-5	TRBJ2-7	TGTGCCAGCAGCAGAGGTCCTACCTCCTCCTACGAGCAGTACTTC	CASSRGPTSSYEQYF
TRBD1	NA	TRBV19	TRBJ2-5	TGTGCCAGTAGCCCCGGGACAGGGGGATCAGAGACCCAGTACTTC	CASSPGTGGSETQYF
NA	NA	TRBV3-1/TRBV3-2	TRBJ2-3	TGTGCCAGCACCCCGACTCGGAGCACAGATACGCAGTATTTT	CASTPTRSTDTQYF
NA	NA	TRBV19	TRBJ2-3	TGTGCCAGTACTAGCTTCGGGACAGATACGCAGTATTTT	CASTSFGTDTQYF
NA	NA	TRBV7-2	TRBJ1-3	TGTGCCAGCAGCTTAGGTGAAGGGGCCTCTGGAAACACCATATATTTT	CASSLGEGASGNTIYF
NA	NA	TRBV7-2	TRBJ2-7	TGTGCCAGCAGCCCCCCTAGCCCCGAACAGTACTTC	CASSPPSPEQYF
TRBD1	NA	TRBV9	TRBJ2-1	TGTGCCAGCAGCTTTGGACAGGGAAATGAGCAGTTCTTC	CASSFGQGNEQFF
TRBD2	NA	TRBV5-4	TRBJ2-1	TGTGCCAGCAGCCTCTCTCTAGCGGGAGCCCGCAATGAGCAGTTCTTC	CASSLSLAGARNEQFF
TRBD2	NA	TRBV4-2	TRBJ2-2	TGTGCCAGCAGCCGAGACAGCGGGAGGATAGGCGGGGAGCTGTTTTTT	CASSRDSGRIGGELFF
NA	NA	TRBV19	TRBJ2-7	TGTGCCAGTAGTATAGACGCAGGGTGGTACGAGCAGTACTTC	CASSIDAGWYEQYF
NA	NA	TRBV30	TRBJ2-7	TGTGCCTGGAGTTCAACAGGGTACGAGCAGTACTTC	CAWSSTGYEQYF
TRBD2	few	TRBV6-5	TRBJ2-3	TGTGCCAGCAGACGAGCGGGAGGGTACACAGATACGCAGTATTTT	CASRRAGGYTDTQYF
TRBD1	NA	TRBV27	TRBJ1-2	TGTGCCAGCAGTACTCGGACAGGGGCGGGCTATGGCTACACCTTC	CASSTRTGAGYGYTF
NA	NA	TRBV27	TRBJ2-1	TGTGCCAGCAGTTGGGCAGGGGACAATGAGCAGTTCTTC	CASSWAGDNEQFF
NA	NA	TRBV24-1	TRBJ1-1	TGTGCCACCAGTGACCGCGACGGAGCGGGGGAAGCTTTCTTT	CATSDRDGAGEAFF
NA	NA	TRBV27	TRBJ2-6	TGTGCCAGCAGTTTAACAGGCGCGACGGAAGGAATCGGCGTCCTGACTTTC	CASSLTGATEGIGVLTF
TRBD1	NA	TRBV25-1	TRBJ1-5	TGTGCCAGCAGTGCAGGGGGCTGGAATCAGCCCCAGCATTTT	CASSAGGWNQPQHF